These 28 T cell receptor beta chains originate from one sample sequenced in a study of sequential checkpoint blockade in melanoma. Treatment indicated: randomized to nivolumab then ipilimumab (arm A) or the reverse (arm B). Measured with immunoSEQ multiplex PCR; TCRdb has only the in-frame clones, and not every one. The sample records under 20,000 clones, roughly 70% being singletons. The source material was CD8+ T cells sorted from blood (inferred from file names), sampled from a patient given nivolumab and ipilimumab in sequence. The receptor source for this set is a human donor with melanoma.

The DNA of the CDR3 is TGTGCCAGTAGTAAAACACCTTACGAGCAGTACTTC. Translating it yields CASSKTPYEQYF. V usage is TRBV19 and J usage is TRBJ2-7; no firm D call. The V and J ends lost 4 bases and 4 bases respectively, with 8 bases between them. This CDR3 is 12 amino acids long. From germline, CDR1 is LNHDA and CDR2 SQIVND (reference sequence).

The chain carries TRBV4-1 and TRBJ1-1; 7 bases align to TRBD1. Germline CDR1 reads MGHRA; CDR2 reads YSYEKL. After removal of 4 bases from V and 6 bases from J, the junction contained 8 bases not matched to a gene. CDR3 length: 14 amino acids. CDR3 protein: CASSPTGLGAEAFF. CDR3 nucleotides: TGCGCCAGCAGCCCGACAGGGTTGGGCGCTGAAGCTTTCTTT.

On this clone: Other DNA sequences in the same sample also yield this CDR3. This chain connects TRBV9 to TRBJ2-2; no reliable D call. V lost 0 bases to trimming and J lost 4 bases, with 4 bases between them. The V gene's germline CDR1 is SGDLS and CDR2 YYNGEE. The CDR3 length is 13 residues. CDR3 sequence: CASSVASTGELFF. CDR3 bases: TGTGCCAGCAGCGTAGCTAGCACCGGGGAGCTGTTTTTT.

CDR3 in amino acids: CASSNDRDRYNSPLHF. CDR3 bases: TGTGCCAGCAGCAATGACCGGGACAGATATAATTCACCCCTCCACTTT. This chain connects TRBV5-5 to TRBJ1-6; 7 bases fit TRBD1. With V trimmed by 4 bases and J by 4 bases, 8 bases remained unmatched. This CDR3 has 16 amino acids. Looked up from germline, CDR1 is SGHKS and CDR2 is YYEKEE (reference sequence).

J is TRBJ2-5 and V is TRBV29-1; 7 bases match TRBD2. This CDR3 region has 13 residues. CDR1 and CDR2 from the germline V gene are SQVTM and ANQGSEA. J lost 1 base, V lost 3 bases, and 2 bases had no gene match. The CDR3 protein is CSVETSSQETQYF. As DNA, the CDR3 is TGCAGCGTTGAGACTAGCAGCCAAGAGACCCAGTACTTC.

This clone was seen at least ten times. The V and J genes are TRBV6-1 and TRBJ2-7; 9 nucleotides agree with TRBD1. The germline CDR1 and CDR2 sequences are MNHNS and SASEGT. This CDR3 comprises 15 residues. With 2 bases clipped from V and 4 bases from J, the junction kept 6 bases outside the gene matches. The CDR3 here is CASSEPGQGTYEQYF. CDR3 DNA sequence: TGTGCCAGCAGTGAACCGGGACAGGGTACGTACGAGCAGTACTTC.

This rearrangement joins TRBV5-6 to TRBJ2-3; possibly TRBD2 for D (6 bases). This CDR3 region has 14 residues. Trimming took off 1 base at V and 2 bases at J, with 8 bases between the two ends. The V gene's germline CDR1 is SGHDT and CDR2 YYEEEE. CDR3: CASSLPSATDTQYF. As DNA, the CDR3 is TGTGCCAGCAGCTTGCCTAGCGCCACAGATACGCAGTATTTT. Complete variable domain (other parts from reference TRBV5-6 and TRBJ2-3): DAGVTQSPTHLIKTRGQQVTLRCSPKSGHDTVSWYQQALGQGPQFIFQYYEEEERQRGNFPDRFSGHQFPNYSSELNVNALLLGDSALYLCASSLPSATDTQYFGPGTRLTVL.

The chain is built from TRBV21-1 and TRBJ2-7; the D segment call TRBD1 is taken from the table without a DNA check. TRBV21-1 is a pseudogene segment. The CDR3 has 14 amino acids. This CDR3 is CASSKFNRPYEQYF. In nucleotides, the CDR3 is TGTGCCAGCAGCAAATTTAACAGGCCTTACGAGCAGTACTTC.

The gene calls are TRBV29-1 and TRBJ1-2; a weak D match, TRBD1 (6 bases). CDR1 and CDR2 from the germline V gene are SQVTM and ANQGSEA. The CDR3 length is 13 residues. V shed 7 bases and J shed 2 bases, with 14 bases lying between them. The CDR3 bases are TGCAGCGCTAAACAGGGAGGGAACTATGGCTACACCTTC. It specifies CSAKQGGNYGYTF. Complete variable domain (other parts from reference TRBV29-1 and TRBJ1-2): SAVISQKPSRDICQRGTSLTIQCQVDSQVTMMFWYRQQPGQSLTLIATANQGSEATYESGFVIDKFPISRPNLTFSTLTVSNMSPEDSSIYLCSAKQGGNYGYTFGSGTRLTVV.

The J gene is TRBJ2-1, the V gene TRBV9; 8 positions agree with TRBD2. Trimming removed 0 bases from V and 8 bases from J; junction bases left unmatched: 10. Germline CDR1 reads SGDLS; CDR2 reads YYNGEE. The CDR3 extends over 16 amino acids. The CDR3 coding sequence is TGTGCCAGCAGCGTAGAGGCTAGCGGGCTTCGACATGAGCAGTTCTTC. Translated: CASSVEASGLRHEQFF.

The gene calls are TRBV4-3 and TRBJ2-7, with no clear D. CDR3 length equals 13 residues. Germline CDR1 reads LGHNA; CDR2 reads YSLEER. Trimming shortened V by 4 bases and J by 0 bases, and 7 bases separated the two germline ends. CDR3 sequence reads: CASSLELSYEQYF. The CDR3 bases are TGCGCCAGCAGCCTAGAACTCTCCTACGAGCAGTACTTC.

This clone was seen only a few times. In DNA form, the CDR3 reads TGTGCCAGCAGTGAACGCGCAACTGGAAACACCATATATTTT. This encodes CASSERATGNTIYF. The chain uses TRBV2 and TRBJ1-3; no reliable D call. Germline assignment: CDR1 SNHLY and CDR2 FYNNEI. The CDR3 runs 14 residues. V lost 2 bases to trimming and J lost 2 bases, with 7 bases between them. Full variable domain (outside the CDR3, taken from reference TRBV2 and TRBJ1-3): EPEVTQTPSHQVTQMGQEVILRCVPISNHLYFYWYRQILGQKVEFLVSFYNNEISEKSEIFDDQFSVERPDGSNFTLKIRSTKLEDSAMYFCASSERATGNTIYFGEGSWLTVV.

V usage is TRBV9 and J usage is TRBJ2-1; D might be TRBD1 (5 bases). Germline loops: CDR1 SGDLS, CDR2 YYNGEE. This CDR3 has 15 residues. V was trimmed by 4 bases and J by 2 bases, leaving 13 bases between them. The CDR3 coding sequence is TGTGCCAGCAGCAACACCAGGGTAACCTACAATGAGCAGTTCTTC. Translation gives CASSNTRVTYNEQFF. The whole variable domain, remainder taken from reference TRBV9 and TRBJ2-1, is DSGVTQTPKHLITATGQRVTLRCSPRSGDLSVYWYQQSLDQGLQFLIQYYNGEERAKGNILERFSAQQFPDLHSELNLSSLELGDSALYFCASSNTRVTYNEQFFGPGTRLTVL.

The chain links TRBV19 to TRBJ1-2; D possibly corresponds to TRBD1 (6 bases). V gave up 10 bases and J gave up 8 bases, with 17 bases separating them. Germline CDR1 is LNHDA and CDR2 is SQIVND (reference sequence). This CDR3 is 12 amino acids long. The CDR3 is CATRGRVDGYTF. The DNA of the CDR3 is TGTGCCACCAGGGGAAGGGTTGACGGCTACACCTTC.

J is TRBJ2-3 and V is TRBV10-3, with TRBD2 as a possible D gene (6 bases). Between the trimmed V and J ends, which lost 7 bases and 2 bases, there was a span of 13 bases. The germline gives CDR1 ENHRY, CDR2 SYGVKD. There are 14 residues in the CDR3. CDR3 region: CAIILAASTDTQYF. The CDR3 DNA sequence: TGTGCCATCATACTAGCCGCTTCCACAGATACGCAGTATTTT.

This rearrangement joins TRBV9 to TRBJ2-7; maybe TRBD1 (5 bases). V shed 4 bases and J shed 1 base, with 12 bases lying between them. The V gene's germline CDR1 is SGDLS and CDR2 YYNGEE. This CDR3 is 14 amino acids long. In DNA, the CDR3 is TGTGCCAGCAGCCCCGGTACAGGATCCTACGAGCAGTACTTC. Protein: CASSPGTGSYEQYF.

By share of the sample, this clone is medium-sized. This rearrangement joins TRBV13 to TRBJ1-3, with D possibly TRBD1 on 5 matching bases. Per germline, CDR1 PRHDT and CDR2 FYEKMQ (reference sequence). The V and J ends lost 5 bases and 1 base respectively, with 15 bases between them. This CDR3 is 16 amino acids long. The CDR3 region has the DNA TGTGCCAGCAGCGGGGGGTACCGGGAATCTGGAAACACCATATATTTT. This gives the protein CASSGGYRESGNTIYF.

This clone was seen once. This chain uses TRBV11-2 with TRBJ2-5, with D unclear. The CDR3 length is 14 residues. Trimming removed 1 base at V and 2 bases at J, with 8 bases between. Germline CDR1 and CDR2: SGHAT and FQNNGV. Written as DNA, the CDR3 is TGTGCCAGCAGCTTAGGCCTAGATCAAGAGACCCAGTACTTC. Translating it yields CASSLGLDQETQYF.

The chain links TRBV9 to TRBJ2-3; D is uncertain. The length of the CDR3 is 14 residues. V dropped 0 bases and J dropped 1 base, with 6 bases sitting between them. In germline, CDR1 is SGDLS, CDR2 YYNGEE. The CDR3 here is CASSVGLRTDTQYF. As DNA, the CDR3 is TGTGCCAGCAGCGTAGGTCTTCGCACAGATACGCAGTATTTT.

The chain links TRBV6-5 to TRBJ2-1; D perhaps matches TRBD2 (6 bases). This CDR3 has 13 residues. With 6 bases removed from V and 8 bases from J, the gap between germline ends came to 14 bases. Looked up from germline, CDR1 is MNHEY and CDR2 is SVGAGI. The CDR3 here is CASSLGGLDEQFF. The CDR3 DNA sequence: TGTGCCAGCAGCCTCGGGGGACTCGATGAGCAGTTCTTC.

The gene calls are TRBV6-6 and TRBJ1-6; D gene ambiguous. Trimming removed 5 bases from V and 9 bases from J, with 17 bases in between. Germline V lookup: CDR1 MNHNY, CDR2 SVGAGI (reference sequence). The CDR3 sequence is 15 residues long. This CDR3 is CASSASTGFGSPLHF. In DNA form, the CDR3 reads TGTGCCAGCAGTGCATCTACGGGGTTCGGTTCACCCCTCCACTTT.

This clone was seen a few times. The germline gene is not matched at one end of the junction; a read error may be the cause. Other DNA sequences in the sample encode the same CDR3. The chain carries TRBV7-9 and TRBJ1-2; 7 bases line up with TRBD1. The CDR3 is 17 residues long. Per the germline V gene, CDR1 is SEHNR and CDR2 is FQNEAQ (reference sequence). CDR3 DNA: TGCGCCAGCAGCCAAGAAGGGGGCACCTCGGGGAACTATGGCTACACCTTC. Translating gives CASSQEGGTSGNYGYTF.

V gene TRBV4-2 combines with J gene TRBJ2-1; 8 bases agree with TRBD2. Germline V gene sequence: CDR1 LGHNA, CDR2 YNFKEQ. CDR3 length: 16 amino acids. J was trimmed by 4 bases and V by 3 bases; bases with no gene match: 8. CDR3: CASSHLLAEGYNEQFF. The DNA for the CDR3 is TGTGCCAGCAGCCACTTACTAGCGGAGGGTTACAATGAGCAGTTCTTC.

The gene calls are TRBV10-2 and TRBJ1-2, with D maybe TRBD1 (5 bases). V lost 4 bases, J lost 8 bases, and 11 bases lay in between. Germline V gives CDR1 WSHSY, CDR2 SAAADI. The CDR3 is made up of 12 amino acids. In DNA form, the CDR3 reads TGCGCCAGCAGTGGGTTGGGGCTCGGCTACACCTTC. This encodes CASSGLGLGYTF.

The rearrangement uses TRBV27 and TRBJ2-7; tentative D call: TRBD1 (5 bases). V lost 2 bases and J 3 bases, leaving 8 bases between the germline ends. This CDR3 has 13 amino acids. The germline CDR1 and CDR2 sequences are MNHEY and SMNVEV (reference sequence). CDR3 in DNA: TGTGCCAGCAGTTTAGTCCAGGGCTACGAGCAGTACTTC. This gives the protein CASSLVQGYEQYF.

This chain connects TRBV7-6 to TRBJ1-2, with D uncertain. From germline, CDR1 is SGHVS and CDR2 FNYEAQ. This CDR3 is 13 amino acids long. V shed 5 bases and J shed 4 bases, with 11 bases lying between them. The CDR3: CASSPVWAYGYTF. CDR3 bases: TGTGCCAGCAGCCCTGTGTGGGCCTATGGCTACACCTTC.

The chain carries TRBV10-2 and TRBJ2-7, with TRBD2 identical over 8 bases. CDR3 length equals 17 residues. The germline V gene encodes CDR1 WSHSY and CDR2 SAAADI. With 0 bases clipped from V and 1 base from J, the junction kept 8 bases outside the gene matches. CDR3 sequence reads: CASSESMFAGGSYEQYF. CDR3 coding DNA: TGCGCCAGCAGTGAGTCGATGTTCGCGGGGGGATCCTACGAGCAGTACTTC.

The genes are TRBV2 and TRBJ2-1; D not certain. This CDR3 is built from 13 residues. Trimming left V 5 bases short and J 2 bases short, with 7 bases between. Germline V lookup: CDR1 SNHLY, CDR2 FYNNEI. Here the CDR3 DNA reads TGTGCCAGCAGTCGGTCGGCCTACAATGAGCAGTTCTTC. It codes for CASSRSAYNEQFF.